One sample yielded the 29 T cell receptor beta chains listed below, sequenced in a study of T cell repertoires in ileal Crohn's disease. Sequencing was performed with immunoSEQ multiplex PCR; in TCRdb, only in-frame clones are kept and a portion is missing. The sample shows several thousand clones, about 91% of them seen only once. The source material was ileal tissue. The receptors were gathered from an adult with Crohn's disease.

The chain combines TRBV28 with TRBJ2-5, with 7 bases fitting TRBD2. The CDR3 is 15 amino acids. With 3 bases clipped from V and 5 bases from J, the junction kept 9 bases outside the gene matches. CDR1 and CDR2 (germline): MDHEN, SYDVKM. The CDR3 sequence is CASSLRTSATETQYF. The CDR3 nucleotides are TGTGCCAGCAGTTTGCGGACTAGTGCCACTGAGACCCAGTACTTC.

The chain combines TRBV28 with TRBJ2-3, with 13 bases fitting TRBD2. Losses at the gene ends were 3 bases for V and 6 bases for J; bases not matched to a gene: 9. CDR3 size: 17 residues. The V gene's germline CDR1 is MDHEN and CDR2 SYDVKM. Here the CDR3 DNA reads TGTGCCAGCAGTTTGTCCCTACTAGCGGGAGGGGGGGATACGCAGTATTTT. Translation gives CASSLSLLAGGGDTQYF. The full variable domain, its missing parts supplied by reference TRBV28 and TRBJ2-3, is DVKVTQSSRYLVKRTGEKVFLECVQDMDHENMFWYRQDPGLGLRLIYFSYDVKMKEKGDIPEGYSVSREKKERFSLILESASTNQTSMYLCASSLSLLAGGGDTQYFGPGTRLTVL.

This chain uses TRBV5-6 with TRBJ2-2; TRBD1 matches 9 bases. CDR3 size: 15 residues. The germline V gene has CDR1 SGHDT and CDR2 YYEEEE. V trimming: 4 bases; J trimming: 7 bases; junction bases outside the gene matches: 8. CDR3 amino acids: CASSLTGGNDGELFF. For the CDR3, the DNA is TGTGCCAGCAGCCTGACAGGGGGAAATGACGGGGAGCTGTTTTTT.

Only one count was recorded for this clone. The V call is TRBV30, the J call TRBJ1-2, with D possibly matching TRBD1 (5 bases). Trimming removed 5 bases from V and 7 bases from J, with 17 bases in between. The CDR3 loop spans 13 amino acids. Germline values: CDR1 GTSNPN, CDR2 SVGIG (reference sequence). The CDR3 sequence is CAWRGKGKGGYTF. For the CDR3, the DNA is TGTGCCTGGCGGGGGAAAGGGAAGGGTGGCTACACCTTC. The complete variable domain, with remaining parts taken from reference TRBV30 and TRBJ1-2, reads SQTIHQWPATLVQPVGSPLSLECTVEGTSNPNLYWYRQAAGRGLQLLFYSVGIGQISSEVPQNLSASRPQDRQFILSSKKLLLSDSGFYLCAWRGKGKGGYTFGSGTRLTVV.

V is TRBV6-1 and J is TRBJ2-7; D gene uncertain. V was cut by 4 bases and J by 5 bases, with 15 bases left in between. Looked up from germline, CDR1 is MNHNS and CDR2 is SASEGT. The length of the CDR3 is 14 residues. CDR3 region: CASSVGSTENEQYF. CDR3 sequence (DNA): TGTGCCAGCAGTGTAGGATCGACGGAGAACGAGCAGTACTTC.

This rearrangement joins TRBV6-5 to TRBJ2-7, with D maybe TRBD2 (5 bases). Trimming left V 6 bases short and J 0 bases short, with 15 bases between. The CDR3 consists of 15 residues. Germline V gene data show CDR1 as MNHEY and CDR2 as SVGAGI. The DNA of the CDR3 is TGTGCCAGCAGGGATCTAGCACGGAGCTCCTACGAGCAGTACTTC. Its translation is CASRDLARSSYEQYF.

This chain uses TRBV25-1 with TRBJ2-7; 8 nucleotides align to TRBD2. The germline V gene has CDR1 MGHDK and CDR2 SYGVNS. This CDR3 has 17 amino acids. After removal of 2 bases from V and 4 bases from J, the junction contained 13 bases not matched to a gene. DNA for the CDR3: TGTGCCAGCAGTGAAGGGATAGCGGGACTTCTGGAGTACGAGCAGTACTTC. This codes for CASSEGIAGLLEYEQYF.

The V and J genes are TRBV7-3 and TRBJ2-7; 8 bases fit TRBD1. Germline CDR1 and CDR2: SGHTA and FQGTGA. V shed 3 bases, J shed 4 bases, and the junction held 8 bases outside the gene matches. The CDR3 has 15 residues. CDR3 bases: TGTGCCAGCAGCTTGCTCGGCGGGACAGGTTACGAGCAGTACTTC. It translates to CASSLLGGTGYEQYF.

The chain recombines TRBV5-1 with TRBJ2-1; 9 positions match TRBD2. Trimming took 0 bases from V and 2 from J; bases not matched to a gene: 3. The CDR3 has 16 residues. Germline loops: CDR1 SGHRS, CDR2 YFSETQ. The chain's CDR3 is CASSLASSGAYNEQFF. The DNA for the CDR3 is TGCGCCAGCAGCTTGGCGTCTAGCGGGGCCTACAATGAGCAGTTCTTC.

The CDR3 here is CASSSQGTHGYTF. CDR3 nucleotides: TGTGCCAGCAGCTCCCAGGGGACCCACGGCTACACCTTC. This chain connects TRBV5-4 to TRBJ1-2, with D perhaps TRBD1 (6 bases). The germline CDR1 and CDR2 sequences are SGHNT and YYREEE (reference sequence). The CDR3 sequence is 13 residues long. V lost 3 bases and J 8 bases, leaving 14 bases between the germline ends.

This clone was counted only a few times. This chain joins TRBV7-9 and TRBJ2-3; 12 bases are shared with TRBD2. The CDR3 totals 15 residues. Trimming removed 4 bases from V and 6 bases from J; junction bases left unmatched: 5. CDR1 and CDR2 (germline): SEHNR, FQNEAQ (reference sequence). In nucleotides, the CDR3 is TGTGCCAGCAGCTCTCCGGGACTAGCGGGCGATACGCAGTATTTT. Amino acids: CASSSPGLAGDTQYF.

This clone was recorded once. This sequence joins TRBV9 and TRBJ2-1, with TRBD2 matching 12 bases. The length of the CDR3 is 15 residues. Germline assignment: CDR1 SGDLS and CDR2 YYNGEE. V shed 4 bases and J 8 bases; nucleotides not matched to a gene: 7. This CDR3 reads CASSLRTSGNYEQFF. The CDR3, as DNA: TGTGCCAGCAGCCTCCGGACTAGCGGGAACTATGAGCAGTTCTTC.

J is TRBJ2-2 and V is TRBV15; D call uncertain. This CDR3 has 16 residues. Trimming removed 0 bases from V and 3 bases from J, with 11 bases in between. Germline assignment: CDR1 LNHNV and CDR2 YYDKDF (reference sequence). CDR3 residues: CATSRDVVTDTGELFF. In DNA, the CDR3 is TGTGCCACCAGCAGAGATGTAGTCACTGACACCGGGGAGCTGTTTTTT.

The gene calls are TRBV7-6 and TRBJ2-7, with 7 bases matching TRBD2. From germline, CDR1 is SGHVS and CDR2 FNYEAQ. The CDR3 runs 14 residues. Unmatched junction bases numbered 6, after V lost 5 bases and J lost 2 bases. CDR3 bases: TGTGCCAGCAGCGTCATAGCGGGCGCCTACGAGCAGTACTTC. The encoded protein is CASSVIAGAYEQYF.

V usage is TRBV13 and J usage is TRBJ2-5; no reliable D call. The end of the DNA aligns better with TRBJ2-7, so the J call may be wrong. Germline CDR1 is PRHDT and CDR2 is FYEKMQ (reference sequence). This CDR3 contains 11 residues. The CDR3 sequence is CASSFSYEQYF. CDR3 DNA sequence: TGTGCCAGCAGCTTCTCCTACGAGCAGTACTTC.

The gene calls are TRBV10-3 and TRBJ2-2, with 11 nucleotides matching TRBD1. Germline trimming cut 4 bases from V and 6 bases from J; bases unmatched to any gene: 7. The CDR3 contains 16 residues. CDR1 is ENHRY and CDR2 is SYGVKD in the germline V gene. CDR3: CAISAGGQGAPGELFF. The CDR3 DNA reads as TGTGCCATCAGTGCCGGAGGACAGGGGGCGCCCGGGGAGCTGTTTTTT.

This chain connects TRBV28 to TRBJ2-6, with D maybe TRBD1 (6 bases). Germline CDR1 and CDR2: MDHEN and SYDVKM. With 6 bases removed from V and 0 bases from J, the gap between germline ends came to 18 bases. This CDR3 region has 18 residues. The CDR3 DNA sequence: TGTGCCAGCAGCCCCCTTCCGGGACAATTCTCTGGGGCCAACGTCCTGACTTTC. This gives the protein CASSPLPGQFSGANVLTF.

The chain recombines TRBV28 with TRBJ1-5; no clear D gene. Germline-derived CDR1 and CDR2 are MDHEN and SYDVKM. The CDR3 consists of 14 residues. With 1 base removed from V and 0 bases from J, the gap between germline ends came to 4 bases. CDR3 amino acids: CASSLSGSNQPQHF. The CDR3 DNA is TGTGCCAGCAGTTTATCGGGTAGCAATCAGCCCCAGCATTTT. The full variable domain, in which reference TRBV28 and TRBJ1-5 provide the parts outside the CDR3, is DVKVTQSSRYLVKRTGEKVFLECVQDMDHENMFWYRQDPGLGLRLIYFSYDVKMKEKGDIPEGYSVSREKKERFSLILESASTNQTSMYLCASSLSGSNQPQHFGDGTRLSIL.

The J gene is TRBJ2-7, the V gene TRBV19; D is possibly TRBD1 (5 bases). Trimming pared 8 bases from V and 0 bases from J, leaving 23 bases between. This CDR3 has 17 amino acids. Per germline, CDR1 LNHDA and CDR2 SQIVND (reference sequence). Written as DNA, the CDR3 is TGTGCCAGTGCCAGTAGAGTCTCAGGGAAAAGCTCCTACGAGCAGTACTTC. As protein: CASASRVSGKSSYEQYF.

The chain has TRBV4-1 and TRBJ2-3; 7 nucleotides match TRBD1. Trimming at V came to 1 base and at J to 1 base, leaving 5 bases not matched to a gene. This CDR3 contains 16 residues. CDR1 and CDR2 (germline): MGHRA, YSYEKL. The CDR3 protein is CASSQVPDRRTDTQYF. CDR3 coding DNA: TGCGCCAGCAGCCAAGTACCGGACAGGCGCACAGATACGCAGTATTTT.

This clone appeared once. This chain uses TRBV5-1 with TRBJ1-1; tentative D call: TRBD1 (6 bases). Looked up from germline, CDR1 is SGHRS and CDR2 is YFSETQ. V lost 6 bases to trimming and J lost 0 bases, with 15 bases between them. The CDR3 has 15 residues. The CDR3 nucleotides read TGCGCCAGCAACGCCAGGGGTGGCGTGAACACTGAAGCTTTCTTT. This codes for CASNARGGVNTEAFF.

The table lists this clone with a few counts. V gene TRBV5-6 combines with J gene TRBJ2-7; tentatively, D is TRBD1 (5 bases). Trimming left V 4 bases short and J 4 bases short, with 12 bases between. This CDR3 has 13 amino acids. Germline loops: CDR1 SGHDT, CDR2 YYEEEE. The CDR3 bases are TGTGCCAGCAGCCCAATCGCAGGGTACGAGCAGTACTTC. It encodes CASSPIAGYEQYF.

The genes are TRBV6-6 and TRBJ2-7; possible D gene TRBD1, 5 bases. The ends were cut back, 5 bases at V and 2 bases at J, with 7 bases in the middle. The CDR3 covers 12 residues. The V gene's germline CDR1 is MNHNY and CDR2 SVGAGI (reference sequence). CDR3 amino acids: CASSPGTYEQYF. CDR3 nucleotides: TGTGCCAGCAGTCCAGGGACCTACGAGCAGTACTTC.

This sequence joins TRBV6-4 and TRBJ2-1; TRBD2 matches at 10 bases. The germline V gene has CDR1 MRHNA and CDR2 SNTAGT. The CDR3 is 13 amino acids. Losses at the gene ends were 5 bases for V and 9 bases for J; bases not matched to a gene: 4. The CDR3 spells CASSRVAGGEQFF. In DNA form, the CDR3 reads TGTGCCAGCAGTCGGGTAGCGGGAGGTGAGCAGTTCTTC.

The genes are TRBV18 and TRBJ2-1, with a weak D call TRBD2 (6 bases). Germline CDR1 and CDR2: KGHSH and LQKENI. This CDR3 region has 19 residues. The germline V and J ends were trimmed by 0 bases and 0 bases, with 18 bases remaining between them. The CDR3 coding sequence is TGTGCCAGCTCACCACCGATAGGACCTGCGGGACGCTCCTACAATGAGCAGTTCTTC. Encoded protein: CASSPPIGPAGRSYNEQFF.

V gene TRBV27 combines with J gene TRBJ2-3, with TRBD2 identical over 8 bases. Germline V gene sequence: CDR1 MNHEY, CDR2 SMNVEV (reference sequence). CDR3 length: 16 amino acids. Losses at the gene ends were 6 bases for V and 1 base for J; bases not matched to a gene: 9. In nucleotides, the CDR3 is TGTGCCAGCAGCCACACCCCGACTAGCGGCACAGATACGCAGTATTTT. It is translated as CASSHTPTSGTDTQYF.

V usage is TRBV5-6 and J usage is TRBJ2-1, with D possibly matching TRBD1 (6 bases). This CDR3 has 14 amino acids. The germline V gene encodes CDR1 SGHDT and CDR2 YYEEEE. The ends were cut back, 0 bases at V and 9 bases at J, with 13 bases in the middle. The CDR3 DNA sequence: TGTGCCAGCAGCTTGGGACAGGCGAGGGGTGAGCAGTTCTTC. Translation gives CASSLGQARGEQFF.

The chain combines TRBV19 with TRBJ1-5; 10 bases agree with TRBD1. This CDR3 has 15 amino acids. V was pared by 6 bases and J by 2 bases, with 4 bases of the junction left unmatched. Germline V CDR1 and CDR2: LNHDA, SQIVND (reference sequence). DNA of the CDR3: TGTGCCAGTAGGGGACAGGGGATCGGCAATCAGCCCCAGCATTTT. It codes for CASRGQGIGNQPQHF.

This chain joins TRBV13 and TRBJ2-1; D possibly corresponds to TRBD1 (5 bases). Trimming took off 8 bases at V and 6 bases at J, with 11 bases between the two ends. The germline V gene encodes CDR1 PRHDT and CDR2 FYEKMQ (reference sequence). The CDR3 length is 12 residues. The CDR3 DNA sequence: TGTGCCAGCGCTCCTAGGGGCAATGAGCAGTTCTTC. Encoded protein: CASAPRGNEQFF.